This T cell receptor (beta chain) came from a study of cytomegalovirus exposure and HLA in healthy donors. General study results and limits: Whilst most TCR sequences proved rare, a subset of public TCRs occurred across many donors. Cytomegalovirus association was assigned to about 150 TCR beta chains.

Clones were read by immunoSEQ multiplex PCR, and TCRdb kept only the in-frame ones, dropping some. The sample carries about 200,000 clones, roughly 87% recorded once. CDR3 size: 16 residues. The germline V gene has CDR1 SGHDN and CDR2 FVKESK. Between the trimmed V and J ends, which lost 3 bases and 1 base, there was a span of 12 bases. Comment on this clone: As yet, its antigen is unknown.

This rearrangement joins TRBV14 to TRBJ2-2, with a possible D match to TRBD1 (6 bases). The sequenced sample consisted of PBMCs. The TCR was taken from a woman under 30 in good health and CMV-seropositive. Here the CDR3 reads CASSHKQGWNTGELFF. The CDR3 DNA reads as TGTGCCAGCAGCCACAAACAGGGTTGGAACACCGGGGAGCTGTTTTTT. The complete variable domain, with remaining parts taken from reference TRBV14 and TRBJ2-2, reads EAGVTQFPSHSVIEKGQTVTLRCDPISGHDNLYWYRRVMGKEIKFLLHFVKESKQDESGMPNNRFLAERTGGTYSTLKVQPAELEDSGVYFCASSHKQGWNTGELFFGEGSRLTVL.